The present T cell receptor (beta chain) was sequenced within a study of blood T cell repertoires in COVID-19. Authors' processing steps: It was from reference gene primer amplification that nucleated cell counts were estimated. The data were produced by immunoSEQ multiplex PCR, yet TCRdb's version contains in-frame clones alone and is incomplete. V, J and clone size were drawn from that table, and D and trimming were deduced from the DNA. The sample holds over 80,000 clones, about 90% seen once. This CDR3 region has 12 residues. Germline V CDR1 and CDR2: LGHNA, YNFKEQ. After removal of 0 bases from V and 10 bases from J, the junction contained 2 bases not matched to a gene.

The chain carries TRBV4-2 and TRBJ1-1; 7 positions match TRBD1. This receptor was identified in a human donor with active COVID-19. The donor label of this sample is uncertain. Sequenced material: peripheral blood. CDR3 in amino acids: CASSQEGDRAFF. The CDR3 nucleotides are TGTGCCAGCAGCCAAGAGGGGGACAGAGCTTTCTTT.